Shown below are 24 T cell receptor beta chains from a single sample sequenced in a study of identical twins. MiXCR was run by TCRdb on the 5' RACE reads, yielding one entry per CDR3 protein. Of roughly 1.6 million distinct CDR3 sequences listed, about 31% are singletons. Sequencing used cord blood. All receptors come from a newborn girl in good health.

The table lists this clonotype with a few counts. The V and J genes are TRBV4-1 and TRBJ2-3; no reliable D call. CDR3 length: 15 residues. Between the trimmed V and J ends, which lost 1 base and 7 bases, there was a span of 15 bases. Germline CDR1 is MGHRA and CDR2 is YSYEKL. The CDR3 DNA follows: TGCGCCAGCAGCCAAGGACCGGCGGCCGGAAATACGCAGTATTTT. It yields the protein CASSQGPAAGNTQYF.

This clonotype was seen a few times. The CDR3 loop reads CSASFFFGYTF. CDR3 nucleotides: TGCAGTGCTAGTTTTTTTTTTGGCTACACCTTC. V and J are TRBV20-1 and TRBJ1-2, with unresolved D. The length of the CDR3 is 11 residues. The germline V gene encodes CDR1 DFQATT and CDR2 SNEGSKA (reference sequence). V lost 3 bases to trimming and J lost 7 bases, with 9 bases between them.

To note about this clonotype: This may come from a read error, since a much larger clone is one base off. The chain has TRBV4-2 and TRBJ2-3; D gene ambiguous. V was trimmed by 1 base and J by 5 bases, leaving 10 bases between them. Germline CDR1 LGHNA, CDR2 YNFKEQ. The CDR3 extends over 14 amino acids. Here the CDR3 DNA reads TGTGCCAGCAGCCAAGTGGGGATCCAAGATACGCAGTATTTT. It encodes CASSQVGIQDTQYF.

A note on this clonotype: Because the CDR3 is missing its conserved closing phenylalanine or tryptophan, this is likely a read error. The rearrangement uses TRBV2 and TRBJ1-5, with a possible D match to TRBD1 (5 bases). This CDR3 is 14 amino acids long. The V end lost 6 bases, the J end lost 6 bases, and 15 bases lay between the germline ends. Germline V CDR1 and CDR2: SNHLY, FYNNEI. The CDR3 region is CASRRDPWGQPQHY. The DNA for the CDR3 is TGTGCCAGCAGGAGGGACCCCTGGGGTCAGCCCCAGCATTAT.

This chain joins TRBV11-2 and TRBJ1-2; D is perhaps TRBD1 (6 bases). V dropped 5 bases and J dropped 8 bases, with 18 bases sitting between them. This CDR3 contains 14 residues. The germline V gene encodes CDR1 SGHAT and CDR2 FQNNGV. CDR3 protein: CASSPRPQGGGYTF. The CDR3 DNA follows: TGTGCCAGCAGCCCAAGACCACAGGGAGGCGGCTACACCTTC.

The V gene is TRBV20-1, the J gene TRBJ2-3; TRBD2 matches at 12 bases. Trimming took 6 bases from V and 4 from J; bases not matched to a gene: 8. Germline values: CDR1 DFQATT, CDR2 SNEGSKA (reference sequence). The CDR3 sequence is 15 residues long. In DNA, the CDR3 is TGCAGTGCGCCACCTAGCGGGAGGGTTTCAGATACGCAGTATTTT. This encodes CSAPPSGRVSDTQYF.

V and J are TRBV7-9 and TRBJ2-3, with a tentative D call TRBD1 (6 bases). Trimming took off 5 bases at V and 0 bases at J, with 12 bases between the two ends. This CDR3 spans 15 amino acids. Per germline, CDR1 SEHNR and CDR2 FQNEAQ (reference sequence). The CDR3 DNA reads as TGTGCCAGCAGCCACAGGGTTATTAGCACAGATACGCAGTATTTT. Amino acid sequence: CASSHRVISTDTQYF.

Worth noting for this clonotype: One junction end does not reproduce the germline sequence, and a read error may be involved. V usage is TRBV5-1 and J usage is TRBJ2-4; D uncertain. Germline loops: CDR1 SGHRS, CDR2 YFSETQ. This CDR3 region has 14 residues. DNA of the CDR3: TGCGCCAGCAGCTTAAACGCAGTCAAAAACATTCGGTACTTC. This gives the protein CASSLNAVKNIRYF.

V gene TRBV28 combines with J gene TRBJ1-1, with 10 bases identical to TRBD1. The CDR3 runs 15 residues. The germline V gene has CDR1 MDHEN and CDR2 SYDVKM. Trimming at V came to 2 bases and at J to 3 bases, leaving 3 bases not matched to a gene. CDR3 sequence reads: CASSLQGQGYTEAFF. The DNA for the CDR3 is TGTGCCAGCAGTTTACAGGGACAGGGGTACACTGAAGCTTTCTTT.

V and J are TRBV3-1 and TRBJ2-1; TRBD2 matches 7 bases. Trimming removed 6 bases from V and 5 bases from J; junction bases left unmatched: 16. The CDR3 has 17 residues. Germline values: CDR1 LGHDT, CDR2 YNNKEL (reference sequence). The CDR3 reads CASRRNRGSAGDNEQFF. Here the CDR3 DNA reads TGTGCCAGCAGACGCAACAGAGGGTCCGCGGGGGACAATGAGCAGTTCTTC.

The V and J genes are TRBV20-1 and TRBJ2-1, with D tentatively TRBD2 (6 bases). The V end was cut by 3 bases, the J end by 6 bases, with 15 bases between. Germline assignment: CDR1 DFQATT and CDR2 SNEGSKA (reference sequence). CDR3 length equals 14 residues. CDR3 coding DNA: TGCAGTGCTAGCGGGCTAGGAGGGGTCAATGAGCAGTTCTTC. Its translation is CSASGLGGVNEQFF.

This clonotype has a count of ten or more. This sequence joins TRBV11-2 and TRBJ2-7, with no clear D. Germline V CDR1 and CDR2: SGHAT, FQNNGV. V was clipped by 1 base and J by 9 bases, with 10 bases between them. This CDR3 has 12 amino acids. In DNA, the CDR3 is TGTGCCAGCAGCTTAGGGTCCATCGGGCAGTACTTC. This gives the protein CASSLGSIGQYF. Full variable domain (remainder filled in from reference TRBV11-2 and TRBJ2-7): EAGVAQSPRYKIIEKRQSVAFWCNPISGHATLYWYQQILGQGPKLLIQFQNNGVVDDSQLPKDRFSAERLKGVDSTLKIQPAKLEDSAVYLCASSLGSIGQYFGPGTRLTVT.

The CDR3 protein is CATQWDRENQPQHF. The CDR3 DNA sequence: TGTGCCACCCAATGGGACAGGGAAAATCAGCCCCAGCATTTT. The V and J genes are TRBV10-3 and TRBJ1-5, with TRBD1 matching 9 bases. The CDR3 loop spans 14 amino acids. With V trimmed by 10 bases and J by 4 bases, 8 bases remained unmatched. Germline V gene lookup returns CDR1 ENHRY and CDR2 SYGVKD.

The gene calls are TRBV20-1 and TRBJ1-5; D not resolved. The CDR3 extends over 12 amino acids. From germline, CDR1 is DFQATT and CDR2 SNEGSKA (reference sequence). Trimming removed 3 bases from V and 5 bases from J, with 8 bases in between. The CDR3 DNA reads TGCAGTGCTAGTTTGGGGTATCAGCCCCAGCATTTT. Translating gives CSASLGYQPQHF.

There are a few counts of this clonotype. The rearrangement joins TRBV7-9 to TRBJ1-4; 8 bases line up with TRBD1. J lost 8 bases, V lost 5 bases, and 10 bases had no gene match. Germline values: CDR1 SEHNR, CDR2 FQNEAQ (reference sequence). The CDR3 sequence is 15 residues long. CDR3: CASSPSGTGSEKLFF. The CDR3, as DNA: TGTGCCAGCAGCCCCTCCGGGACAGGATCCGAAAAACTGTTTTTT.

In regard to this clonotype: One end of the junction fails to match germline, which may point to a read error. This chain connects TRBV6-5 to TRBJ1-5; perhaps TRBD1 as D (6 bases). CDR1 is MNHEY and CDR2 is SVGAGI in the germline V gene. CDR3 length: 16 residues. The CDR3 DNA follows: TGTGCCAGCAGTGACTCAAGCGACAGGCTCAATCAGCCCCAGCATTTT. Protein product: CASSDSSDRLNQPQHF.

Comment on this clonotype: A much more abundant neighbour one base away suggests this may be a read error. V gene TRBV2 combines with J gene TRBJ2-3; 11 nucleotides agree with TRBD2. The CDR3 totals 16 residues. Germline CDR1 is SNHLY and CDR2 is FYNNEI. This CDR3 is CASSRLAGTPTGTQYF. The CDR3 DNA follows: TGTGCCAGCAGTCGACTAGCGGGGACGCCCACAGGTACGCAGTATTTT.

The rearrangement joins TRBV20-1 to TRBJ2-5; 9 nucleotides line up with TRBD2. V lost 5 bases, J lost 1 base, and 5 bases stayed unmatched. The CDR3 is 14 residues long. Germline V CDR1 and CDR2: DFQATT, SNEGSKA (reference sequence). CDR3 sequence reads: CSADTTSGQETQYF. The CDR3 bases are TGCAGTGCTGATACGACTAGCGGCCAAGAGACCCAGTACTTC.

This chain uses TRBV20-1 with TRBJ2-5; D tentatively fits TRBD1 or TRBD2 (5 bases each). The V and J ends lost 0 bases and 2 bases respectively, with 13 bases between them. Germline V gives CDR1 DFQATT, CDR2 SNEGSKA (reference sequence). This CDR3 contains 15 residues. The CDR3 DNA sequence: TGCAGTGCTAGAGATCCCGGGACGCCTCAAGAGACCCAGTACTTC. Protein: CSARDPGTPQETQYF.

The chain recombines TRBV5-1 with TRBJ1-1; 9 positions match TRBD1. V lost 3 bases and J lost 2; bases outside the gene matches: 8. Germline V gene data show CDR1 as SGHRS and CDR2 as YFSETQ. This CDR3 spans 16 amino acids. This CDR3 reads CASSSLPDRGNTEAFF. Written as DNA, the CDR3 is TGCGCCAGCAGCTCCCTACCGGACAGGGGAAACACTGAAGCTTTCTTT.

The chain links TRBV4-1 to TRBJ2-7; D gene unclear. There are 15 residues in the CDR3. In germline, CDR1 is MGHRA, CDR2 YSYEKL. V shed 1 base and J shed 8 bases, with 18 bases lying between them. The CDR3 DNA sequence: TGCGCCAGCAGCCAAGTCGGTCCACTTGGGTACAAGCAGTACTTC. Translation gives CASSQVGPLGYKQYF.

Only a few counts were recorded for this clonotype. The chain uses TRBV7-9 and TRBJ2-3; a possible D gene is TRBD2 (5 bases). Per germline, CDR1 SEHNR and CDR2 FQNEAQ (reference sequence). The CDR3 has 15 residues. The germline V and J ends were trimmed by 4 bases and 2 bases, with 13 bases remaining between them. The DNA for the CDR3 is TGTGCCAGCAGCTCTAGCCCCCGGACCACAGATACGCAGTATTTT. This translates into CASSSSPRTTDTQYF.

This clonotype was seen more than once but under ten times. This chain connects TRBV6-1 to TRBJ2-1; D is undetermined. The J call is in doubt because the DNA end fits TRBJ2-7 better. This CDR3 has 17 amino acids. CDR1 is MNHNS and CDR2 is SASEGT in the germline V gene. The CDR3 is CASSESWWRSSYNEQYF. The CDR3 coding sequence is TGTGCCAGCAGTGAATCATGGTGGCGGAGCTCCTACAATGAGCAGTACTTC.

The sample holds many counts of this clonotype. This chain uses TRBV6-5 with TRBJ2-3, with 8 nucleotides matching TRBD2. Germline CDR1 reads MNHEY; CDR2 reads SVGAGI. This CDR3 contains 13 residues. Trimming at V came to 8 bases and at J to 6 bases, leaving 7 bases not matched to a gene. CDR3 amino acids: CASSTGGPDTQYF. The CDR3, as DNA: TGTGCCAGCTCTACGGGAGGGCCGGATACGCAGTATTTT.